Detailed here is one T cell receptor (beta chain). The target antigen is unknown. These data belong to a study of STAT5B mutations in CD4+ large granular lymphocyte leukemia. The CDR3 spans 14 residues. Germline values: CDR1 MNHEY, CDR2 SMNVEV (reference sequence). Trimming cost V 6 bases and J 1 base; bases outside gene matches: 4. The assay was run at survey level. As originally analysed: Lowest detectable productive clonotype frequency was 2.59 x 10-5. Assay used: immunoSEQ multiplex PCR; TCRdb lists only in-frame clones, some missing. That table gives V, J and clone size, and the DNA gave D and trimming. Of tens of thousands of clones detected, around 67% appear once; the ten largest clones hold around 1.7%. Study findings and constraints: Compared with healthy controls (2/35), patient top clones favored TRBV06 (8/27).

This TCR came from a human donor in good health. V usage is TRBV27 and J usage is TRBJ1-1; 8 nucleotides match TRBD1. The sample was CD4+ T cells from blood buffy coats. The CDR3 loop is CASRRTGRNTEAFF. The CDR3 region has the DNA TGTGCCAGCAGGCGGACAGGGCGGAACACTGAAGCTTTCTTT.